The rows below give T cell receptor beta chains drawn from one sample of a study of cytomegalovirus exposure and HLA in healthy donors. Assay: immunoSEQ multiplex PCR; the TCRdb copy retains only in-frame clones and omits some. The sample records 40,000 to 55,000 clones, 60% to 80% being singletons. Sequencing was done on a sample of PBMCs. The receptors derive from a woman between 40 and 50 years old in good health and CMV-seropositive. Each CDR3 is given with its conserved first and last residue.

v_gene	j_gene	CDR3aa
TRBV5-1	TRBJ1-4	CASSGRPGEKLFF
TRBV9	TRBJ2-7	CASSVLGGLEQYF
TRBV7-9	TRBJ2-4	CASTAWEGNENIQYF
TRBV27	TRBJ2-5	CASKLAGLETQYF
TRBV5-1	TRBJ1-5	CASSLRGEDQPQHF
TRBV5-1	TRBJ2-2	CASSPGHHLNTGELFF
TRBV4-1	TRBJ2-7	CASSQDPPTGVAYEQYF
TRBV5-8	TRBJ1-2	CASSSGGQFYGYTF
TRBV5-6	TRBJ1-1	CASSLYQVAGDTEAFF
TRBV30	TRBJ1-4	CAWSPGTATNEKLFF
TRBV15	TRBJ2-7	CATSRDRAGISYEQYF